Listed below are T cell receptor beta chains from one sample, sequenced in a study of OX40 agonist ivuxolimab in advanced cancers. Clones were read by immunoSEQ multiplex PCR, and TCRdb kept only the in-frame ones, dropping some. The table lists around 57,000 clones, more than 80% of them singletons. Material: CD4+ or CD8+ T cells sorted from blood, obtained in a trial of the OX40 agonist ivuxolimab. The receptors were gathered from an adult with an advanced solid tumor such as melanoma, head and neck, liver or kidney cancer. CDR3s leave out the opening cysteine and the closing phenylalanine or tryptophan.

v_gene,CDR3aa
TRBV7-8,ASSQYKMAEAF
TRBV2,ASRQYMNTEAF
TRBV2,ASSGDLQPQH
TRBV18,ASSPYRAVEAGSGNTIY
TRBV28,ASSLERGYSNQPQH
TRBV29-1,SVVSSQETQY
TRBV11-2,ASSFYPTAGGSDTQY
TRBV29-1,SVVTQGADEQY
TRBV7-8,ASSLDGIGNTIY
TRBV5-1,ASSLGVSGRYNEQF
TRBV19,ASSISHSSAEQF
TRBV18,ASSPAGTVQETQY
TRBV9,ASSVGSTDTQY
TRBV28,ATITDKAF
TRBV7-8,ASSHAPGGTNEKLF
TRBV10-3,ATGTSGNDQDTQY
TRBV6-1,ASRREGVNHGYT
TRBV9,ASSRQIVDEQY
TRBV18,ASSPPPGTSGIQETQY
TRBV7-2,ASSLKAFQPQH
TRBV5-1,ASRDHTEAF
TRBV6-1,ASSDGGRIYEQY
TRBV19,ASKKGTNEKLF
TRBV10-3,AISEGGQGVGRTEAF
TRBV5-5,ASSFDGQNQPQH
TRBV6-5,ASSSKGTPYNEQF
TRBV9,ASSVEAGLLVEQF